The 4 T cell receptor beta chains given below trace back to one sample, sequenced in a study of Graves' ophthalmopathy and Graves' hyperthyroidism. Researchers took RNA transcripts and amplified TCR beta CDR3 regions from them. Amplification began with first-round RT-PCR using HTBI primers, then second-round multiplex PCR was performed. TCRdb reanalysed the multiplex PCR reads using MiXCR and keeps one entry per CDR3 protein. The sample contains some 380,000 distinct CDR3 sequences, approximately 15% of which appear only once. Sequencing was carried out using peripheral blood. The receptors were sampled from a woman aged 18-29 years with stable Graves' hyperthyroidism.

The chain is built from TRBV6-1 and TRBJ2-5, with D tentatively TRBD1 (6 bases). Trimming took 6 bases from V and 9 from J, leaving 20 bases between them. Germline values: CDR1 MNHNS, CDR2 SASEGT. There are 14 residues in the CDR3. The CDR3 spells CASRRPTTGLAQYF. The CDR3 DNA reads as TGTGCCAGCAGAAGACCTACAACAGGGTTGGCCCAGTACTTC.

This clonotype occurred many times. The V and J genes are TRBV3-1 and TRBJ2-7, with no clear D. Trimming stripped 6 bases from V and 5 bases from J, with 14 bases between. Germline CDR1 LGHDT, CDR2 YNNKEL (reference sequence). The CDR3 has 13 amino acids. CDR3 in DNA: TGTGCCAGCAGGCACAAAGGTTTCGACGAGCAGTACTTC. Translating it yields CASRHKGFDEQYF.

This clonotype appeared many times. CDR3 nucleotides: TGTGCCAGCAGTGCAGGACAGTTGCTAGCCAAAAACATTCAGTACTTC. Protein sequence: CASSAGQLLAKNIQYF. This chain joins TRBV6-1 and TRBJ2-4, with a weak D call TRBD1 (6 bases). Germline loops: CDR1 MNHNS, CDR2 SASEGT. Trimming removed 4 bases from V and 0 bases from J, with 13 bases in between. This CDR3 has 16 residues.

This clonotype came up many times. CDR3 DNA sequence: TGCGCCAGCAGCACGCTCCCCCAAGGCAGGGGAAGTGAGACCCAGTACTTC. This translates into CASSTLPQGRGSETQYF. The gene calls are TRBV5-1 and TRBJ2-5, with D possibly matching TRBD1 (6 bases). Germline CDR1 SGHRS, CDR2 YFSETQ. This CDR3 comprises 17 residues. Trimming cost V 4 bases and J 5 bases, with 24 bases left between them.